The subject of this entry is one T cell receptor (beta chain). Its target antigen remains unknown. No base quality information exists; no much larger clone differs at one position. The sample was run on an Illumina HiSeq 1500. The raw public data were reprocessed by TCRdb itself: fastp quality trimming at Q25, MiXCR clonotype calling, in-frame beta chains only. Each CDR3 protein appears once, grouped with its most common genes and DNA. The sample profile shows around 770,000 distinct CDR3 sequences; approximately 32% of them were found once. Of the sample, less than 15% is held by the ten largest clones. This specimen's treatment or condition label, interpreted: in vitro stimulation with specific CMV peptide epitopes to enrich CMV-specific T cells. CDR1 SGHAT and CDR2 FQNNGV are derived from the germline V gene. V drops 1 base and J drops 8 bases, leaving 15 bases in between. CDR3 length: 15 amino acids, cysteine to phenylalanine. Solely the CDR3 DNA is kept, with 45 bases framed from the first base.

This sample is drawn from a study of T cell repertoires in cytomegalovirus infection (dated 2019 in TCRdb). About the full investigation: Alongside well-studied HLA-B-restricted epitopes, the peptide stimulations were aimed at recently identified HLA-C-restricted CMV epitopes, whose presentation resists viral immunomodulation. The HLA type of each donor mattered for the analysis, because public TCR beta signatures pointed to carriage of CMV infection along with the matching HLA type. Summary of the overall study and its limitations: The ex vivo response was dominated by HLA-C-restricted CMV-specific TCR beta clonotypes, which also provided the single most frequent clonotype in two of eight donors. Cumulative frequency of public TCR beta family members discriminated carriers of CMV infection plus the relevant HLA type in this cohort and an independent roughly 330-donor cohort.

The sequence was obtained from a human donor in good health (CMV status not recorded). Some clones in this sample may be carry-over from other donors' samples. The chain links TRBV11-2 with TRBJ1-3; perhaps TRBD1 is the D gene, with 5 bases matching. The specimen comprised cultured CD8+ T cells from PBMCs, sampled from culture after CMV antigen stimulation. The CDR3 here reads CASSLASRVIDTIYF. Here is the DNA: TGTGCCAGCAGCTTAGCCTCCAGGGTTATAGACACCATATATTTT.